This T cell receptor beta chain is drawn from a study of blood T cell repertoires in acute mononucleosis. Regarding time point: acute infectious mononucleosis, at clinical presentation within 2 weeks of symptom onset (visit 1). Many counts were recorded for this clone. CDR3s were PCR-amplified with V and J primers adding unique molecular identifiers. Measured with immunoSEQ multiplex PCR; TCRdb has only the in-frame clones, and not every one. This sample has 7,800 or so clones, with 20% to 25% found just once. This sequence originates from a woman between 18 and 29 years old with infectious mononucleosis caused by EBV. The sample was EBV YVL epitope tetramer+ CD8+ T cells sorted from PBMCs, taken during acute infectious mononucleosis. As for subset: CD8 T cells binding a tetramer with EBV BRLF1 109-117 peptide (YVL-BR).

CDR3 sequence (DNA): TGTGCCAGCACACGACAGGGCCAAGAGACCCAGTACTTC. This codes for CASTRQGQETQYF. The rearrangement uses TRBV6-6 and TRBJ2-5; 7 nucleotides line up with TRBD1. The CDR3 runs to 13 residues. V dropped 7 bases and J dropped 1; count of bases not matched to a gene: 3. Germline V gives CDR1 MNHNY, CDR2 SVGAGI (reference sequence).